This TCR beta chain was recorded in a study of T cells in Graves' hyperthyroidism and ophthalmopathy. This clonotype was recorded at least ten times. Germline values: CDR1 DFQATT, CDR2 SNEGSKA (reference sequence). The CDR3 has 14 amino acids. The V end was cut by 6 bases, the J end by 2 bases, with 17 bases between. TCR beta CDR3 sequences were amplified from RNA transcripts. In the first-round RT-PCR of the TCR CDR3, the HTBI primer set was used. In TCRdb, the multiplex PCR reads were re-called with MiXCR into one record per CDR3 protein. Among about 400,000 distinct CDR3 sequences listed, approximately 13% were seen once.

This sequence originates from a woman under 30 with Graves' hyperthyroidism. Material for sequencing was blood. The rearrangement joins TRBV20-1 to TRBJ2-7; D might be TRBD1 or TRBD2, each matching 5 bases. The CDR3 DNA sequence: TGCAGTGCCGAGGGACCGAAAAAGGCCTACGAGCAGTACTTC. This sequence encodes CSAEGPKKAYEQYF.